The 14 T cell receptor beta chains given below trace back to one sample, sequenced in a study of shared clonotypes between healthy human individuals (TCRdb year 2020). The library was obtained by the immunoSEQ multiplex PCR assay. The clones in this table, taken by TCRdb from immuneACCESS, are in-frame only. Not every clone is retained; where verified, under half of the shortfall comes from an unresolved V gene, and the cause of the rest is unknown. The sample table holds about 2.1 million clones, of which 93% were seen once. The top ten clones comprise over 1.5% of the sample. CD8 naive samples consisted of CD45RO-negative cells that were positively selected for CCR7, yielding a CD45RA+CCR7+ population without TemRA cells. The sample consisted of naive CD8+ T cells from PBMCs. The intended sense of this specimen's cell subset or site label: CD45RA+CCR7+. All receptors come from a man aged 18 to 29 in good health. Some clones in this sample may be carry-over from other donors' samples.

The V gene is TRBV5-6, the J gene TRBJ2-1; TRBD2 aligns across 10 bases. Germline loops: CDR1 SGHDT, CDR2 YYEEEE. This CDR3 comprises 14 residues. V shed 2 bases and J 10 bases; nucleotides not matched to a gene: 6. Written as DNA, the CDR3 is TGTGCCAGCAGCTTAGGACTAGCGGTTCACGAGCAGTTCTTC. Residues: CASSLGLAVHEQFF.

This chain uses TRBV11-2 with TRBJ2-1; D is possibly TRBD1 (6 bases). Trimming cost V 6 bases and J 5 bases, with 20 bases left between them. The V gene's germline CDR1 is SGHAT and CDR2 FQNNGV. This CDR3 has 16 residues. This CDR3 is CASSLYTRDNDNEQFF. The CDR3 DNA sequence: TGTGCCAGCAGTCTCTACACCCGGGACAACGACAATGAGCAGTTCTTC.

This sequence joins TRBV9 and TRBJ2-1, with D possibly matching TRBD2 (6 bases). Deletions cut 0 bases from V and 0 bases from J, with 16 bases between. CDR1 SGDLS and CDR2 YYNGEE come from the germline V gene. This CDR3 comprises 18 residues. The CDR3 is CASSVDIRAGISYNEQFF. The CDR3 DNA reads as TGTGCCAGCAGCGTAGATATCAGAGCGGGTATCTCCTACAATGAGCAGTTCTTC. The variable domain in full, with the rest retrieved from reference TRBV9 and TRBJ2-1, is DSGVTQTPKHLITATGQRVTLRCSPRSGDLSVYWYQQSLDQGLQFLIQYYNGEERAKGNILERFSAQQFPDLHSELNLSSLELGDSALYFCASSVDIRAGISYNEQFFGPGTRLTVL.

The chain joins TRBV5-6 to TRBJ2-3, with D uncertain. Germline CDR1 and CDR2: SGHDT and YYEEEE. Between the trimmed V and J ends, which lost 0 bases and 1 base, there was a span of 12 bases. The CDR3 covers 16 residues. The CDR3 bases are TGTGCCAGCAGCTTGGGGGCGGCAGACCGCACAGATACGCAGTATTTT. It yields the protein CASSLGAADRTDTQYF.

In this sample, this clone turned up once. CDR3: CSVAETLAGPHNEQFF. The DNA of the CDR3 is TGCAGCGTCGCCGAGACCCTAGCGGGACCTCACAATGAGCAGTTCTTC. The rearrangement joins TRBV29-1 to TRBJ2-1; 9 nucleotides line up with TRBD2. The CDR3 totals 16 residues. The germline CDR1 and CDR2 sequences are SQVTM and ANQGSEA. The trim removed 6 bases at V and 5 bases at J, leaving 14 bases unmatched.

A word on this clone: Being one base from a much bigger clone, this may be a read error. Other DNA sequences from this sample encode an identical CDR3 as well. The chain combines TRBV2 with TRBJ2-7; no reliable D call. The CDR3 runs 11 residues. CDR1 is SNHLY and CDR2 is FYNNEI in the germline V gene. The ends were cut back, 3 bases at V and 3 bases at J, with 3 bases in the middle. CDR3 amino acids: CASSDSYEQYF. The CDR3 nucleotides are TGTGCCAGCAGTGATAGCTACGAGCAGTACTTC.

Comment on this clone: The junction and the germline gene differ at one end; a read error may be behind it. J is TRBJ2-4 and V is TRBV7-9; no clear D gene. The germline CDR1 and CDR2 sequences are SEHNR and FQNEAQ (reference sequence). The CDR3 sequence is 12 residues long. The CDR3, as DNA: TGTGCCAGCAGCTTAGCGGACCGGCCCGGTCGGTTC. Protein sequence: CASSLADRPGRF.

The chain uses TRBV27 and TRBJ2-7; D tentatively reads TRBD1 or TRBD2 (6 bases each). V shed 5 bases and J shed 0 bases, with 20 bases lying between them. The CDR3 extends over 17 amino acids. CDR1 is MNHEY, CDR2 SMNVEV, per germline (reference sequence). CDR3 sequence reads: CASSPIQTGGPSYEQYF. The CDR3 DNA reads TGTGCCAGCAGTCCAATCCAGACCGGGGGCCCCTCCTACGAGCAGTACTTC.

This sequence joins TRBV30 and TRBJ2-7, with 11 bases that match TRBD2. This CDR3 is 16 amino acids long. The germline gives CDR1 GTSNPN, CDR2 SVGIG (reference sequence). The V and J ends lost 0 bases and 5 bases, in that order; junction bases with no gene match: 9. The CDR3 is CAWSVLRLAGQDEQYF. The CDR3 nucleotides read TGTGCCTGGAGTGTCCTAAGACTAGCGGGACAGGACGAGCAGTACTTC.

The rearrangement links TRBV28 to TRBJ2-2; unclear D gene. Trimming stripped 6 bases from V and 7 bases from J, with 21 bases between. Germline CDR1 is MDHEN and CDR2 is SYDVKM. The CDR3 has 16 amino acids. The CDR3 loop reads CASSTRTGWGSGELFF. CDR3 DNA sequence: TGTGCCAGCAGCACTCGGACGGGTTGGGGTAGCGGGGAGCTGTTTTTT.

The V and J genes are TRBV5-4 and TRBJ2-3, with 11 bases aligning to TRBD2. V dropped 4 bases and J dropped 1; count of bases not matched to a gene: 11. CDR1 is SGHNT, CDR2 YYREEE, per germline (reference sequence). The CDR3 is 18 amino acids. The CDR3 coding sequence is TGTGCCAGCAGCCCGGGACTAGCGGCCCCGAGTCGCACAGATACGCAGTATTTT. Translated, it gives CASSPGLAAPSRTDTQYF.

This CDR3 reads CASSQVPGTREETQYF. The CDR3 DNA reads TGTGCCAGCAGCCAAGTGCCGGGGACTAGGGAAGAGACCCAGTACTTC. The rearrangement joins TRBV4-2 to TRBJ2-5; 8 bases are shared with TRBD2. The V gene's germline CDR1 is LGHNA and CDR2 YNFKEQ. The V segment lost 1 base and the J segment 3 bases; nucleotides outside the gene matches: 7. CDR3 length equals 16 residues.

The V call is TRBV7-9, the J call TRBJ2-7, with D possibly called TRBD1 or TRBD2 (5 bases each). The CDR3 is 12 amino acids. The V gene lost 4 bases and the J gene lost 6 bases, with 10 bases spanning the gap. Germline V gene data show CDR1 as SEHNR and CDR2 as FQNEAQ (reference sequence). The DNA of the CDR3 is TGTGCCAGCAGCTGGGACCCCGGCGAGCAGTACTTC. Translating it yields CASSWDPGEQYF.

This clone was found a few times. This chain uses TRBV6-1 with TRBJ1-1; 7 nucleotides align to TRBD1. There are 14 residues in the CDR3. J gave up 5 bases and V 10 bases, and 13 bases lay outside the gene matches. Germline CDR1 reads MNHNS; CDR2 reads SASEGT. This CDR3 is CAIGRRTGGTEAFF. The CDR3 DNA reads TGTGCCATCGGGAGGCGGACAGGAGGGACTGAAGCTTTCTTT.